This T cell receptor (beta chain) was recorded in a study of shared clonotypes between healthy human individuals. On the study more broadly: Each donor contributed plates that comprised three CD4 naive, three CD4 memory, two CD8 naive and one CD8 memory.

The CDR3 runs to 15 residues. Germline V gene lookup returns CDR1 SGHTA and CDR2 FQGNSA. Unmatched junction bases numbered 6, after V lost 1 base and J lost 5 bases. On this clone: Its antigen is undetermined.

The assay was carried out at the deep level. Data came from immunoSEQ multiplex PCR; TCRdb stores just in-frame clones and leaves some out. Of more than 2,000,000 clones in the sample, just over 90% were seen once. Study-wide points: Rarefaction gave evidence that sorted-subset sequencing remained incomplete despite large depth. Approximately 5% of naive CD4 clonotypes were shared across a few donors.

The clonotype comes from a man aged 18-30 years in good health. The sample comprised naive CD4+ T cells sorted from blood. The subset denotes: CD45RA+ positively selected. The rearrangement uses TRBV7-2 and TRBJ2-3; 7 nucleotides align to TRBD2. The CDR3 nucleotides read TGTGCCAGCAGCTTAGACGGGAGGAAAGGAGATACGCAGTATTTT. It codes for CASSLDGRKGDTQYF.